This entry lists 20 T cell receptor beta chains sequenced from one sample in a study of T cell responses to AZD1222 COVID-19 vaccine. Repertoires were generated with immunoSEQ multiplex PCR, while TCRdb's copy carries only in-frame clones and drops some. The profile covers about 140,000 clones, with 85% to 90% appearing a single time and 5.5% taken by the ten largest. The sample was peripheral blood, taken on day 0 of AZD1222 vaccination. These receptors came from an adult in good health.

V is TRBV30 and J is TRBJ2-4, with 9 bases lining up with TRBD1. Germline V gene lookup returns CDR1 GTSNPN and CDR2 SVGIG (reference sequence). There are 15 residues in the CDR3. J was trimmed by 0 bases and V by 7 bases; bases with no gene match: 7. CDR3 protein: CAYLGQGSAKNIQYF. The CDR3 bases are TGTGCCTACCTCGGACAGGGGTCAGCCAAAAACATTCAGTACTTC.

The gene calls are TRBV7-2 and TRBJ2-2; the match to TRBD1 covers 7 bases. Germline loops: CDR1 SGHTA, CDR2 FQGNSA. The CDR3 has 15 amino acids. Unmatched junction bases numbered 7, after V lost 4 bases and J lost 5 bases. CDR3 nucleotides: TGTGCCAGCAGCTGGACGACAGGGTGGACCGGGGAGCTGTTTTTT. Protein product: CASSWTTGWTGELFF.

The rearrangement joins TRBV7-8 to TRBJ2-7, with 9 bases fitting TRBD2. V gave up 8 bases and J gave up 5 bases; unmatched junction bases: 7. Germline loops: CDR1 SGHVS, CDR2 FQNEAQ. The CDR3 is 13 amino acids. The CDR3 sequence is CASFNGGRDEQYF. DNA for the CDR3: TGTGCCAGCTTTAACGGCGGGAGGGACGAGCAGTACTTC. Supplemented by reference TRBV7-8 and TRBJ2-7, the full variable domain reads GAGVSQSPRYKVAKRGQDVALRCDPISGHVSLFWYQQALGQGPEFLTYFQNEAQLDKSGLPSDRFFAERPEGSVSTLKIQRTQQEDSAVYLCASFNGGRDEQYFGPGTRLTVT.

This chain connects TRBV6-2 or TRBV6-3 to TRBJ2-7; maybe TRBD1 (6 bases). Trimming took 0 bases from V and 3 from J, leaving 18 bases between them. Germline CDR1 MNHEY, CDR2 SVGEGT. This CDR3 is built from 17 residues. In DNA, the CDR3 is TGTGCCAGCAGTTACTCGGAGAGGGGGACGATTCACTACGAGCAGTACTTC. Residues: CASSYSERGTIHYEQYF.

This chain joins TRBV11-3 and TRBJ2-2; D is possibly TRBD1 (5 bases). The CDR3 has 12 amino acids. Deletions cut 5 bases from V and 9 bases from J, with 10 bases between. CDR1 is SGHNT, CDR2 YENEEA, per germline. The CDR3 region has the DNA TGTGCCAGCAGCCATGGGGCCAGGGAGCTGTTTTTT. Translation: CASSHGARELFF. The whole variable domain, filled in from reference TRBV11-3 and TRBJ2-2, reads EAGVVQSPRYKIIEKKQPVAFWCNPISGHNTLYWYLQNLGQGPELLIRYENEEAVDDSQLPKDRFSAERLKGVDSTLKIQPAELGDSAVYLCASSHGARELFFGEGSRLTVL.

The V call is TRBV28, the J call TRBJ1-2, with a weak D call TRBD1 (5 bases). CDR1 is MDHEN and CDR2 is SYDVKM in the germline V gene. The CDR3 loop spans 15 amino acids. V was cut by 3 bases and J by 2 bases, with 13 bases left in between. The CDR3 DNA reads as TGTGCCAGCAGTTTTGTGATTGAGGGGAACTATGGCTACACCTTC. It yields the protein CASSFVIEGNYGYTF.

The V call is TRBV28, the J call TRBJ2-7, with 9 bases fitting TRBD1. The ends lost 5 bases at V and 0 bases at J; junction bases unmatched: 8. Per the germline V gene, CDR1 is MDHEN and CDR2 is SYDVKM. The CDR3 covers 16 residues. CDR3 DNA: TGTGCCAGCAGTCTGTTTGGGGACAGGGCCTCCTACGAGCAGTACTTC. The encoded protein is CASSLFGDRASYEQYF.

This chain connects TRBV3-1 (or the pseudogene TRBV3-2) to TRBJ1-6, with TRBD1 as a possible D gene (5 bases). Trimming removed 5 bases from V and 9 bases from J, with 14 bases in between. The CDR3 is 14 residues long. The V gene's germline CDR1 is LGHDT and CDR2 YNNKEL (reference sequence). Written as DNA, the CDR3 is TGTGCCAGCAGCTACCAGGGTGGAGGTTCACCCCTCCACTTT. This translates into CASSYQGGGSPLHF.

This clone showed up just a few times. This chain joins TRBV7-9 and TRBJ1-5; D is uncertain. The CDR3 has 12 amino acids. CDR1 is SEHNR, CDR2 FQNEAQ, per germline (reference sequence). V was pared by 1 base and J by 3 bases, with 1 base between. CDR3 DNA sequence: TGTGCCAGCAGCTTAGACAATCAGCCCCAGCATTTT. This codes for CASSLDNQPQHF.

DNA for the CDR3: TGTGCTAGTGGAATGGACTACCCGGGGACCGGGGAGCTGTTTTTT. Translating gives CASGMDYPGTGELFF. J is TRBJ2-2 and V is TRBV12-5; the D gene is possibly TRBD2 (6 bases). V shed 6 bases and J shed 5 bases, with 16 bases lying between them. From germline, CDR1 is LGHNT and CDR2 FRNRAP. The CDR3 runs to 15 residues.

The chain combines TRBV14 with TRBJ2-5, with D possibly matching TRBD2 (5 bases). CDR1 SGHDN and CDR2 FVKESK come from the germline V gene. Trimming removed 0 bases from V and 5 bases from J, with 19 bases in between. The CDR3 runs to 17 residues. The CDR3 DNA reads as TGTGCCAGCAGCCAAGAGGAAGGAGGCAGTAAGATGGAGACCCAGTACTTC. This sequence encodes CASSQEEGGSKMETQYF.

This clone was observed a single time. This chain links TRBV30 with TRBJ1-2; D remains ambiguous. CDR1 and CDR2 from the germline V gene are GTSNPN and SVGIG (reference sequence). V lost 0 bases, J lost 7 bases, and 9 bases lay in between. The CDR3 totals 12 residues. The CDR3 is CAWSVGPGGYTF. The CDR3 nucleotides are TGTGCCTGGAGTGTAGGGCCAGGTGGCTACACCTTC. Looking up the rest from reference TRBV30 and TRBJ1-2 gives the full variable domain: SQTIHQWPATLVQPVGSPLSLECTVEGTSNPNLYWYRQAAGRGLQLLFYSVGIGQISSEVPQNLSASRPQDRQFILSSKKLLLSDSGFYLCAWSVGPGGYTFGSGTRLTVV.

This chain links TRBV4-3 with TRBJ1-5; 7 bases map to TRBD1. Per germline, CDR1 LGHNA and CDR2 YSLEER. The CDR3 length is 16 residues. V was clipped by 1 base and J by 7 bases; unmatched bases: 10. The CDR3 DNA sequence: TGCGCCAGCAGCCAAGTAGCAGGGGGATTTCGGCAGCCCCAGCATTTT. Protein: CASSQVAGGFRQPQHF.

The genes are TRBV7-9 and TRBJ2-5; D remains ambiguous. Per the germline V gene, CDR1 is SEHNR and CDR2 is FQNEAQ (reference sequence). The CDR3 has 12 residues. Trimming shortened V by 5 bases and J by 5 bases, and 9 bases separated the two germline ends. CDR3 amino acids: CASSLRRETQYF. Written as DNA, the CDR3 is TGTGCCAGCAGCCTAAGAAGGGAGACCCAGTACTTC. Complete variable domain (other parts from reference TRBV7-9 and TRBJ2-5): DTGVSQNPRHKITKRGQNVTFRCDPISEHNRLYWYRQTLGQGPEFLTYFQNEAQLEKSRLLSDRFSAERPKGSFSTLEIQRTEQGDSAMYLCASSLRRETQYFGPGTRLLVL.

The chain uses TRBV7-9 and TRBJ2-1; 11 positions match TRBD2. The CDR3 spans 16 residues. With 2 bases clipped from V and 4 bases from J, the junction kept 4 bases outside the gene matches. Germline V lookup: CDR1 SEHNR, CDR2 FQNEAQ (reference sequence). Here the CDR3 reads CASSLSRTSGYNEQFF. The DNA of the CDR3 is TGTGCCAGCAGCTTAAGCAGGACTAGCGGGTACAATGAGCAGTTCTTC.

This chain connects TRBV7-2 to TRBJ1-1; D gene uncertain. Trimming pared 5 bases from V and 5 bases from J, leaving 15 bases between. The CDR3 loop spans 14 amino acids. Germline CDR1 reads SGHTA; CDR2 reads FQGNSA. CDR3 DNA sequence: TGTGCCAGCAGCCACCCGGGTTTCAATACTGAAGCTTTCTTT. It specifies CASSHPGFNTEAFF.

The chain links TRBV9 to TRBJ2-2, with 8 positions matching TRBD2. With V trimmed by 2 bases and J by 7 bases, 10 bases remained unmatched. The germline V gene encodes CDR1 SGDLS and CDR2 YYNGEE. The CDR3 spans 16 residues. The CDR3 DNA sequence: TGTGCCAGCAGCGTCGGGGCGGGAGGTGCTGGCGGGGAGCTGTTTTTT. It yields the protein CASSVGAGGAGGELFF.

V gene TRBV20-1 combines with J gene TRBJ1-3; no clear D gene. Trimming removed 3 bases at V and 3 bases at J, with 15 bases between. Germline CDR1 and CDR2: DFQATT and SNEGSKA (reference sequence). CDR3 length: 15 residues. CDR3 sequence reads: CSASDGSLGGNTIYF. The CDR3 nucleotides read TGCAGTGCTAGTGACGGGTCTCTTGGTGGAAACACCATATATTTT.

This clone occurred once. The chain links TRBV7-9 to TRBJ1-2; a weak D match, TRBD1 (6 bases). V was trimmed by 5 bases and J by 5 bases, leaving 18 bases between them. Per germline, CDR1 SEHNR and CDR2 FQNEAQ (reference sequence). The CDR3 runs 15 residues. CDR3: CASSDEGVLAYGYTF. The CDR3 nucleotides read TGTGCCAGCAGCGACGAGGGGGTCCTAGCGTATGGCTACACCTTC.

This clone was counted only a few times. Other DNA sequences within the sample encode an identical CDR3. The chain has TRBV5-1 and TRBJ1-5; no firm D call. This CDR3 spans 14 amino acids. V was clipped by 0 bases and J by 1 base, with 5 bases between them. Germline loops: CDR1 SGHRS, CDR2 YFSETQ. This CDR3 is CASSLEGSNQPQHF. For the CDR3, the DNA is TGCGCCAGCAGCTTGGAGGGAAGCAATCAGCCCCAGCATTTT.